A selection of T cell receptor beta chains follows, all from one sample in a study of cytomegalovirus exposure and HLA in healthy donors. Here immunoSEQ multiplex PCR was the method, and the copy in TCRdb shows in-frame clones only, minus some. Of 70,000 to 95,000 clones in the sample, about 75% were seen once. Sequencing was carried out using PBMCs. Receptors originate from a man aged 40-49 years in good health and CMV-seronegative. Both conserved end residues are part of each CDR3. A D gene is named only where the DNA matches it firmly. Clone size is stated in some rows and not others, as once, few, many or a class when expanded.

d_gene: -; abundance: -; v_gene: TRBV9; j_gene: TRBJ2-2; CDR3aa: CASSPQRFTGELFF; CDR3nt: TGTGCCAGCAGCCCCCAGCGGTTCACCGGGGAGCTGTTTTTT
d_gene: TRBD1; abundance: once; v_gene: TRBV28; j_gene: TRBJ1-1; CDR3aa: CASSFQGVGAFF; CDR3nt: TGTGCCAGCAGTTTTCAGGGGGTCGGAGCTTTCTTT
d_gene: TRBD2; abundance: -; v_gene: TRBV6-5; j_gene: TRBJ2-7; CDR3aa: CASRRPTSGGYEQYF; CDR3nt: TGTGCCAGCAGACGCCCGACTAGCGGAGGCTACGAGCAGTACTTC
d_gene: -; abundance: few; v_gene: TRBV6-6; j_gene: TRBJ1-1; CDR3aa: CASSDTGNTEAFF; CDR3nt: TGTGCCAGCAGTGACACAGGGAACACTGAAGCTTTCTTT
d_gene: TRBD2; abundance: -; v_gene: TRBV28; j_gene: TRBJ2-7; CDR3aa: CASQTSGVYEQYF; CDR3nt: TGTGCCAGCCAAACTAGCGGAGTCTACGAGCAGTACTTC
d_gene: TRBD2; abundance: -; v_gene: TRBV7-2; j_gene: TRBJ2-7; CDR3aa: CASSLVSGGSYEQYF; CDR3nt: TGTGCCAGCAGCTTAGTTAGCGGGGGTTCCTACGAGCAGTACTTC
d_gene: -; abundance: -; v_gene: TRBV18; j_gene: TRBJ2-5; CDR3aa: CASSPLRQETQYF; CDR3nt: TGTGCCAGCTCACCTCTACGTCAAGAGACCCAGTACTTC
d_gene: TRBD1; abundance: -; v_gene: TRBV2; j_gene: TRBJ2-7; CDR3aa: CASRAGQGGEQYF; CDR3nt: TGTGCCAGCAGGGCCGGACAGGGAGGCGAGCAGTACTTC
d_gene: -; abundance: -; v_gene: TRBV19; j_gene: TRBJ1-2; CDR3aa: CASSMGGDYGYTF; CDR3nt: TGTGCCAGTAGTATGGGGGGTGACTATGGCTACACCTTC
d_gene: -; abundance: -; v_gene: TRBV30; j_gene: TRBJ2-1; CDR3aa: CAWSTGLGSYEQFF; CDR3nt: TGTGCCTGGAGTACGGGACTCGGGAGCTATGAGCAGTTCTTC
d_gene: TRBD1; abundance: -; v_gene: TRBV11-2; j_gene: TRBJ2-7; CDR3aa: CASSGQGAYEQYF; CDR3nt: TGTGCCAGCAGCGGACAGGGGGCCTACGAGCAGTACTTC
d_gene: TRBD2; abundance: once; v_gene: TRBV5-1; j_gene: TRBJ2-7; CDR3aa: CASSLVGGAYEQYF; CDR3nt: TGCGCCAGCAGCTTGGTGGGGGGGGCCTACGAGCAGTACTTC
d_gene: TRBD1; abundance: -; v_gene: TRBV6-1; j_gene: TRBJ2-1; CDR3aa: CASRTGTGGYNEQFF; CDR3nt: TGTGCCAGCAGGACCGGGACAGGGGGGTACAATGAGCAGTTCTTC
d_gene: TRBD1; abundance: -; v_gene: TRBV10-3; j_gene: TRBJ1-5; CDR3aa: CAISERTGENQPQHF; CDR3nt: TGTGCCATCAGTGAGCGGACAGGGGAGAATCAGCCCCAGCATTTT
d_gene: TRBD2; abundance: once; v_gene: TRBV19; j_gene: TRBJ2-7; CDR3aa: CASSPGRPYEQYF; CDR3nt: TGTGCCAGTAGTCCCGGGAGGCCCTACGAGCAGTACTTC
d_gene: -; abundance: -; v_gene: TRBV15; j_gene: TRBJ2-5; CDR3aa: CATSRDTPAGGTGQETQYF; CDR3nt: TGTGCCACCAGCAGAGATACCCCCGCGGGGGGGACAGGACAAGAGACCCAGTACTTC
d_gene: TRBD1; abundance: -; v_gene: TRBV28; j_gene: TRBJ2-7; CDR3aa: CASSSGQGEGYEQYF; CDR3nt: TGTGCCAGCAGTTCCGGACAGGGGGAAGGGTACGAGCAGTACTTC
d_gene: TRBD1; abundance: -; v_gene: TRBV11-3; j_gene: TRBJ2-7; CDR3aa: CASSPTGEVEQYF; CDR3nt: TGTGCCAGCAGCCCCACAGGGGAAGTCGAGCAGTACTTC
d_gene: -; abundance: few; v_gene: TRBV7-9; j_gene: TRBJ1-3; CDR3aa: CASSPDFGNTIYF; CDR3nt: TGTGCCAGCAGCCCGGACTTTGGGAACACCATATATTTT
d_gene: -; abundance: -; v_gene: TRBV29-1; j_gene: TRBJ1-1; CDR3aa: CSVAGVGGTEAFF; CDR3nt: TGCAGCGTTGCTGGAGTGGGAGGCACTGAAGCTTTCTTT
d_gene: -; abundance: -; v_gene: TRBV13; j_gene: TRBJ2-1; CDR3aa: CASSLVSSYNEQFF; CDR3nt: TGTGCCAGCAGCTTAGTGTCGAGCTACAATGAGCAGTTCTTC
d_gene: TRBD2; abundance: once; v_gene: TRBV5-1; j_gene: TRBJ2-2; CDR3aa: CVSSSRTSGIGTGELFF; CDR3nt: TGCGTCAGCAGCAGCCGGACTAGCGGGATTGGGACCGGGGAGCTGTTTTTT